A selection of T cell receptor beta chains follows, all from one sample in a study of ipilimumab plus nivolumab after autologous stem cell transplantation. Clones were sequenced by immunoSEQ multiplex PCR, and TCRdb holds only the in-frame ones, with some missing. The sample shows tens of thousands of clones, 83% of them seen only once. The sequencing used PBMCs, collected in a trial of ipilimumab plus nivolumab as post-transplant consolidation. All receptors derive from a male donor with diffuse large B-cell lymphoma. CDR3s include the opening cysteine and the closing phenylalanine or tryptophan. A D gene is named only where the DNA matches it firmly. Some rows mark clone size as missing; the rest say once, few, many or name a class of expanded clone.

j_gene,v_gene,abundance,d_gene,CDR3nt,CDR3aa
TRBJ2-3,TRBV5-1,.,TRBD1,TGCGCCGGCAGCTTGGGACAGGGAACGCAGTATTTT,CAGSLGQGTQYF
TRBJ2-3,TRBV11-1,.,TRBD1,TGTGCCAGCTCGAGCGGGCCCGGGACAGGGAAACCAGATACGCAGTATTTT,CASSSGPGTGKPDTQYF
TRBJ1-1,TRBV18,few,.,TGTGCCAGCTTGGAATTTGTGGGGGGCACTGAAGCTTTCTTT,CASLEFVGGTEAFF
TRBJ2-5,TRBV27,.,TRBD2,TGTGCCAGCAGTCCGATAGCGGGGGGGGTCGAGACCCAGTACTTC,CASSPIAGGVETQYF
TRBJ1-1,TRBV18,.,.,TGTGCCAGCTCACCATCCGACAGCACTGAAGCTTTCTTT,CASSPSDSTEAFF
TRBJ2-7,TRBV2,.,.,TGTGCCACCAAAACGGACGGAGGCTACGAGCAGTACTTC,CATKTDGGYEQYF
TRBJ2-7,TRBV5-1,.,.,TGCGCCAGCACCTTAGAAGGTGGACGTGTCGACGAGCAGTACTTC,CASTLEGGRVDEQYF
TRBJ2-3,TRBV9,.,TRBD1,TGTGCCAGCAGCGGACGGGACAGGGGTTTGTCAGATACGCAGTATTTT,CASSGRDRGLSDTQYF
TRBJ2-6,TRBV6-5,.,.,TGTGCCAGCAGTTACTCCCGCAGCTCTGGGGCCAACGTCCTGACTTTC,CASSYSRSSGANVLTF
TRBJ1-1,TRBV6-5,.,TRBD1,TGTGCCAGCAGTTCAAGACAGGGGTGGGACACTGAAGCTTTCTTT,CASSSRQGWDTEAFF
TRBJ2-3,TRBV5-1,.,TRBD2,TGCGCCAGCAGCCAGGTAGACAGTGGACTAGCGTCTAGCACAGATACGCAGTATTTT,CASSQVDSGLASSTDTQYF
TRBJ2-1,TRBV5-1,.,TRBD1,TGCGCCAGCAGCCCGGGACAGGGGGTTAGGGAATATGAGCAGTTCTTC,CASSPGQGVREYEQFF